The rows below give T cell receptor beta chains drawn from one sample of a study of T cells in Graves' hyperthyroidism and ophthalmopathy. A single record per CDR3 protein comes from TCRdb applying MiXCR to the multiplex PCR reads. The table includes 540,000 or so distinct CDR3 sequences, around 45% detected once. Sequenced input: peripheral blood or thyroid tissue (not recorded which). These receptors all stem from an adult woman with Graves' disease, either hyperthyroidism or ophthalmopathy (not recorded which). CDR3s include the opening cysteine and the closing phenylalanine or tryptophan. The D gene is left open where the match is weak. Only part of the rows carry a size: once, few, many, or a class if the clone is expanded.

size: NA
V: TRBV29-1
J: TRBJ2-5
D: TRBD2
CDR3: CSVGPSGMYQETQYF
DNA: TGCAGCGTCGGGCCTAGCGGGATGTACCAAGAGACCCAGTACTTC

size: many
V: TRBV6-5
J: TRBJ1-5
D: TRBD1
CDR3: CASRTGTGINQPQHF
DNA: TGTGCCAGCAGAACCGGGACAGGGATAAATCAGCCCCAGCATTTT

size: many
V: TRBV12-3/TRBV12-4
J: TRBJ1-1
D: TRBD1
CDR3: CASSLGDRRIAFF
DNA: TGTGCCAGCAGTTTGGGGGACAGACGGATAGCTTTCTTT

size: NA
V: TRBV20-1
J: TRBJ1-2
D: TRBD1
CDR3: CSASSRRDSSNYGYTF
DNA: TGCAGTGCCAGCAGCCGAAGGGACAGCTCTAACTATGGCTACACCTTC

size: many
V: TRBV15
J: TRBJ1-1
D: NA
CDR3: CATSRRVGTEAFF
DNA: TGTGCCACCAGCAGAAGGGTGGGGACTGAAGCTTTCTTT

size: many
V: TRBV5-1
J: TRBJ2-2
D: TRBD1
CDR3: CASSGTGSGTGELFF
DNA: TGCGCCAGCAGCGGGACAGGGAGTGGCACCGGGGAGCTGTTTTTT

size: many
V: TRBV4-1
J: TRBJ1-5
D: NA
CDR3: CASSLRQYSNQPQHF
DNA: TGCGCCAGCAGCCTAAGACAGTATAGCAATCAGCCCCAGCATTTT

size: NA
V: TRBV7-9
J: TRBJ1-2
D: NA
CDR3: CASSHPVIRGYTF
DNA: TGTGCCAGCAGCCACCCAGTGATTCGGGGCTACACCTTC

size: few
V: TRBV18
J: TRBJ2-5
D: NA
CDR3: CASSPHQRGEETQYF
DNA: TGTGCCAGCTCACCCCACCAAAGGGGGGAAGAGACCCAGTACTTC

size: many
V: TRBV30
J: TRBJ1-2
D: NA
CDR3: CAQTPGGGAGYTF
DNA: TGTGCCCAAACTCCCGGTGGAGGGGCTGGCTACACCTTC

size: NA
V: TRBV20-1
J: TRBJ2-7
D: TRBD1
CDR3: CSAIDRGRDEQYF
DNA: TGCAGTGCTATAGACAGGGGCAGAGACGAGCAGTACTTC

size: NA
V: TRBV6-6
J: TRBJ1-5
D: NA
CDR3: CASRSGGTQPQHF
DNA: TGTGCCAGCAGGAGCGGGGGGACCCAGCCCCAGCATTTT

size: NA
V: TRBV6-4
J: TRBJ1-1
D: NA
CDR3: CASMGQWNTEAFF
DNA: TGTGCCAGCATGGGGCAGTGGAACACTGAAGCTTTCTTT

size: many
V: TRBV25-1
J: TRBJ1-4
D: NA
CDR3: CASSYPGSNEKLFF
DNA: TGTGCCAGCAGCTATCCTGGGTCTAATGAAAAACTGTTTTTT

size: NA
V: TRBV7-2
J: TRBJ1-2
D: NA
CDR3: CASLSAETNYGYTF
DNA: TGTGCCAGCCTCTCGGCAGAGACTAACTATGGCTACACCTTC

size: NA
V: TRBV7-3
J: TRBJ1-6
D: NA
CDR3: CASSPSGTGGDSPLHF
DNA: TGTGCCAGCAGCCCATCGGGGACGGGGGGCGACTCACCCCTCCACTTT

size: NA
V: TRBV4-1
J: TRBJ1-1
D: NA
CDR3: CASSQDLDTEAFF
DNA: TGCGCCAGCAGCCAAGATTTGGATACTGAAGCTTTCTTT

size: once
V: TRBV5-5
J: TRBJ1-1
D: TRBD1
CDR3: CASSYGTEPSSEAFF
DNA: TGTGCCAGCAGTTACGGGACAGAGCCATCGTCTGAAGCTTTCTTT

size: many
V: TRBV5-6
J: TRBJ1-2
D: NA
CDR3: CASSFVRGGGYTF
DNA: TGTGCCAGCAGCTTCGTAAGGGGCGGGGGCTACACCTTC

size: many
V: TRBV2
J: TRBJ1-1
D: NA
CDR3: CASSVGANTEAFF
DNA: TGTGCCAGCAGTGTCGGGGCGAACACTGAAGCTTTCTTT

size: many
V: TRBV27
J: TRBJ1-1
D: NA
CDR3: CASSLGVSGEAFF
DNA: TGTGCCAGCAGTTTAGGAGTTTCCGGGGAAGCTTTCTTT

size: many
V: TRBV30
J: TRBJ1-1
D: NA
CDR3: CAWSHGNTEAFF
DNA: TGTGCCTGGAGTCATGGGAACACTGAAGCTTTCTTT

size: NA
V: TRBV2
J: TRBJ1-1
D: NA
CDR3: CASKGAGDTEAFF
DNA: TGTGCCAGCAAGGGTGCAGGGGACACTGAAGCTTTCTTT

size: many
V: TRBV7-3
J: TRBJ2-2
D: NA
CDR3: CASSALGGLNTGELFF
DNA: TGTGCCAGCAGCGCCTTGGGGGGCCTGAACACCGGGGAGCTGTTTTTT

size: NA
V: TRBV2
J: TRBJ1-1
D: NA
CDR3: CASSETWYSRGRAFF
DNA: TGTGCCAGCAGTGAGACTTGGTATAGCCGGGGGAGAGCTTTCTTT

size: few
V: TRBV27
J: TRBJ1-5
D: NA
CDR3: CASSPRESNQPQHF
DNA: TGTGCCAGCAGTCCCCGGGAGAGCAATCAGCCCCAGCATTTT

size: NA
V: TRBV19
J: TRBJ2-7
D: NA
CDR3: CASTPGRGAYEQCF
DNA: TGTGCCAGTACCCCAGGACGGGGGGCCTACGAACAGTGCTTC

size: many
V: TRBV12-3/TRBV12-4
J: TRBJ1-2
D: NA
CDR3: CASRGVYGYTF
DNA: TGTGCCTCCCGGGGGGTATATGGCTACACCTTC

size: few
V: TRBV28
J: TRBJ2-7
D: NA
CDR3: CASSLGASGQFSYEQYF
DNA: TGTGCCAGCAGTTTGGGAGCTTCCGGGCAGTTCTCCTACGAGCAGTACTTC

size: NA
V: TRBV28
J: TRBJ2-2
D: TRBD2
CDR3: CASGSGGNTGELFF
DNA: TGTGCCAGCGGTAGCGGGGGTAACACCGGGGAGCTGTTTTTT

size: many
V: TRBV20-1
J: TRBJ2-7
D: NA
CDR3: CSAVGRGYEQYF
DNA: TGCAGTGCCGTGGGGAGGGGGTACGAGCAGTACTTC

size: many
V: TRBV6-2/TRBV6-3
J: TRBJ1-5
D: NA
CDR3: CASSPGDSNQPQHF
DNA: TGTGCCAGCAGTCCAGGGGATAGCAATCAGCCCCAGCATTTT

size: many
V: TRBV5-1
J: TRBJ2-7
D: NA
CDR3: CASSLWTTDYEQYF
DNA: TGCGCCAGCAGCTTGTGGACAACTGACTACGAGCAGTACTTC

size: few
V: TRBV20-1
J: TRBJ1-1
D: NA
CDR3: CSAPRPGVTEAFF
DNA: TGCAGTGCCCCTCGGCCAGGGGTCACTGAAGCTTTCTTT

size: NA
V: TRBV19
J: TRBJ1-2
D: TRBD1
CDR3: CASTRGQGPNYGYTF
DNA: TGTGCCAGTACGCGAGGACAGGGACCCAACTATGGCTACACCTTC

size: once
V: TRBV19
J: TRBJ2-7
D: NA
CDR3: CASSIGQSDEQYF
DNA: TGTGCCAGTAGTATTGGACAGTCCGATGAGCAGTACTTC

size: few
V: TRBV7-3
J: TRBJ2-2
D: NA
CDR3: CASSPSGELFF
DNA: TGTGCCAGCAGCCCAAGTGGGGAGCTGTTTTTT

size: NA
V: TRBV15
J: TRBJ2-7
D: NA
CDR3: CATSSGRVGEQYF
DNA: TGTGCCACCAGCAGTGGAAGGGTGGGCGAGCAGTACTTC

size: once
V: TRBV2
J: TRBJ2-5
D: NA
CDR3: CASLGGGATQYF
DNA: TGTGCCAGCTTAGGCGGTGGGGCGACCCAGTACTTC

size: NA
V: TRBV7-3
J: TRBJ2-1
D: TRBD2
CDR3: CASSLRPGGDEQFF
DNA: TGTGCCAGCAGCCTCCGACCGGGGGGGGATGAGCAGTTCTTC

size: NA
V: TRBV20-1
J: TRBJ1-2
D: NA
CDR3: CSARPSLAAGGYTF
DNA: TGCAGTGCTAGGCCTAGCCTAGCGGCGGGAGGCTACACCTTC

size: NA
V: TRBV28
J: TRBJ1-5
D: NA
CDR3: CASSFGQVYQPQHF
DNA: TGTGCCAGCAGTTTCGGTCAGGTGTATCAGCCCCAGCATTTT

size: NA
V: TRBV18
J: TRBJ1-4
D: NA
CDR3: CASSLIGSNEKLFF
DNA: TGTGCCAGCTCACTGATCGGTTCTAATGAAAAACTGTTTTTT

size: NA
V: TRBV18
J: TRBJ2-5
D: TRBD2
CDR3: CASSLSGRTETQYF
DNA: TGTGCCAGCTCGCTCAGCGGGAGGACAGAGACCCAGTACTTC

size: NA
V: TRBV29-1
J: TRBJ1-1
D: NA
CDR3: CSVDNRVSTEAFF
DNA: TGCAGCGTTGATAACAGGGTCAGCACTGAAGCTTTCTTT